The rows below give T cell receptor beta chains drawn from one sample of a study of pediatric ulcerative colitis. Sequencing was performed with immunoSEQ multiplex PCR; in TCRdb, only in-frame clones are kept and a portion is missing. The sample shows tens of thousands of clones, around 75% of them seen only once. Input material: gut tissue. The receptors come from a boy between 10 and 17 years old with severe ulcerative colitis. Each CDR3 is given without its conserved first and last residue. Fields, in order: clone size, CDR3 length, V gene, CDR3 protein. Part of the rows lack a size; the others show once, few, many or a class for expanded clones.

clone_size: NA
cdr3_length: 11
v_call: TRBV2
cdr3_aa: ASSDFVIGKLF

clone_size: NA
cdr3_length: 14
v_call: TRBV28
cdr3_aa: ASSPAGRGGYNEQF

clone_size: once
cdr3_length: 13
v_call: TRBV29-1
cdr3_aa: SVTRLDRGQYEQY

clone_size: few
cdr3_length: 13
v_call: TRBV4-2
cdr3_aa: ASSQVKGAGSPLH

clone_size: once
cdr3_length: 13
v_call: TRBV7-8
cdr3_aa: ASSFLGSGANVLT

clone_size: once
cdr3_length: 14
v_call: TRBV9
cdr3_aa: ASSPLAGRSGNTIY

clone_size: NA
cdr3_length: 12
v_call: TRBV5-1
cdr3_aa: ASSDGRGVSEQY

clone_size: NA
cdr3_length: 10
v_call: TRBV19
cdr3_aa: ASRRSGNTIY

clone_size: NA
cdr3_length: 11
v_call: TRBV7-3
cdr3_aa: ASSLRQGDGYT

clone_size: NA
cdr3_length: 13
v_call: TRBV6-5
cdr3_aa: ASSYSWTEVATQY

clone_size: NA
cdr3_length: 13
v_call: TRBV18
cdr3_aa: ASSPQGLGYNEQF

clone_size: NA
cdr3_length: 13
v_call: TRBV4-1
cdr3_aa: ASSPGRPVSYEQY

clone_size: NA
cdr3_length: 12
v_call: TRBV10-2
cdr3_aa: ASTTGLSGNTIY

clone_size: NA
cdr3_length: 13
v_call: TRBV18
cdr3_aa: ASSPTTGEGTEAF

clone_size: once
cdr3_length: 12
v_call: TRBV2
cdr3_aa: ASRGDLRVYGYT

clone_size: NA
cdr3_length: 15
v_call: TRBV29-1
cdr3_aa: SFQGYSISSGANVLT

clone_size: NA
cdr3_length: 16
v_call: TRBV4-1
cdr3_aa: ASSQERDRGTSTDTQY

clone_size: NA
cdr3_length: 12
v_call: TRBV7-2
cdr3_aa: ASSQGDRRYEQY

clone_size: NA
cdr3_length: 19
v_call: TRBV6-8
cdr3_aa: ASRIPGLVGNRTKRKDTQY

clone_size: NA
cdr3_length: 13
v_call: TRBV7-9
cdr3_aa: ASSLVGSSGNTIY

clone_size: NA
cdr3_length: 14
v_call: TRBV11-2
cdr3_aa: ASSLGRQGASEKLF

clone_size: NA
cdr3_length: 13
v_call: TRBV4-1
cdr3_aa: ASRRGGGPPDTQY

clone_size: once
cdr3_length: 11
v_call: TRBV28
cdr3_aa: ASRTYRDSPLH

clone_size: NA
cdr3_length: 11
v_call: TRBV6-1
cdr3_aa: ASRHPGSHGYT

clone_size: NA
cdr3_length: 14
v_call: TRBV28
cdr3_aa: ASLSLLGTSSYEQY

clone_size: NA
cdr3_length: 16
v_call: TRBV4-1
cdr3_aa: ASSHPGSSGGASVTQY

clone_size: NA
cdr3_length: 11
v_call: TRBV5-6
cdr3_aa: ASSLKRGYGYT

clone_size: NA
cdr3_length: 11
v_call: TRBV7-2
cdr3_aa: ASSLAGAHGYT

clone_size: NA
cdr3_length: 14
v_call: TRBV28
cdr3_aa: ASSLTGRTGANVLT

clone_size: NA
cdr3_length: 12
v_call: TRBV6-1
cdr3_aa: ASTRAGAYNEQF

clone_size: NA
cdr3_length: 11
v_call: TRBV11-2
cdr3_aa: ASSPGTPETQY